This TCR beta chain derives from a study of cytomegalovirus exposure and HLA in healthy donors. The V and J ends lost 4 bases and 6 bases, in that order; junction bases with no gene match: 7. The germline CDR1 and CDR2 sequences are SGHVS and FNYEAQ. This CDR3 is 16 amino acids long. The primer mix had 60 Vbeta and 13 Jbeta primers. Using immunoSEQ multiplex PCR, the repertoire was profiled, and TCRdb retains in-frame clones only, with some absent. The sample carries around 120,000 clones, about 80% recorded once. Specimen: PBMCs. V usage is TRBV7-6 and J usage is TRBJ2-2, with TRBD1 matching over 11 bases. The sequence was obtained from a man in his thirties or forties in good health and CMV-seronegative. Here the CDR3 reads CASSSGTGGPAGELFF. CDR3 in DNA: TGTGCCAGCAGCTCAGGGACAGGGGGTCCTGCCGGGGAGCTGTTTTTT. Filled out from reference TRBV7-6 and TRBJ2-2, the complete variable domain reads GAGVSQSPRYKVTKRGQDVALRCDPISGHVSLYWYRQALGQGPEFLTYFNYEAQQDKSGLPNDRFSAERPEGSISTLTIQRTEQRDSAMYRCASSSGTGGPAGELFFGEGSRLTVL.